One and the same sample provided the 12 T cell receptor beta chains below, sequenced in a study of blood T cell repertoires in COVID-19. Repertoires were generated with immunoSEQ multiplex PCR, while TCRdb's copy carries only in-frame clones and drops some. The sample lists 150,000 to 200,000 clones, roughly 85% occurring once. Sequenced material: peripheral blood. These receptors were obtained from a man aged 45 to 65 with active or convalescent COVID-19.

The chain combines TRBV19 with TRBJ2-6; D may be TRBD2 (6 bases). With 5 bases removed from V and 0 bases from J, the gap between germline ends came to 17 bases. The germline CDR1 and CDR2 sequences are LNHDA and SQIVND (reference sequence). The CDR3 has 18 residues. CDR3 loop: CASSRWGGASSGANVLTF. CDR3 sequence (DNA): TGTGCCAGTAGTCGGTGGGGCGGGGCTAGCTCTGGGGCCAACGTCCTGACTTTC.

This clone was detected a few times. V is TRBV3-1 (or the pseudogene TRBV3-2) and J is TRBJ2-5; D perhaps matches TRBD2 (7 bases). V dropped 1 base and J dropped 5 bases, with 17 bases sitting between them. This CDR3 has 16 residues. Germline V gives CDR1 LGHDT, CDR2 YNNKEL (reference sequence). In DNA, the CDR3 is TGTGCCAGCAGCCAAGTAAGGGGGGGAGGAAGTGAGACCCAGTACTTC. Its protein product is CASSQVRGGGSETQYF.

The CDR3 is CASSPPGQGYEKLFF. The CDR3 nucleotides are TGTGCCAGCTCACCGCCCGGACAGGGGTATGAAAAACTGTTTTTT. The chain joins TRBV18 to TRBJ1-4; 9 bases map to TRBD1. Germline trimming cut 3 bases from V and 6 bases from J; bases unmatched to any gene: 5. CDR3 length: 15 amino acids. CDR1 is KGHSH and CDR2 is LQKENI in the germline V gene.

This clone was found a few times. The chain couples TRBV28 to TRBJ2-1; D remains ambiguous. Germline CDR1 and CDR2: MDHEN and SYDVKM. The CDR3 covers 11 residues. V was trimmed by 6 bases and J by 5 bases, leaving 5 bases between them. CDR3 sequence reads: CASRGDNEQFF. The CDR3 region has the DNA TGTGCCAGCAGAGGAGACAATGAGCAGTTCTTC.

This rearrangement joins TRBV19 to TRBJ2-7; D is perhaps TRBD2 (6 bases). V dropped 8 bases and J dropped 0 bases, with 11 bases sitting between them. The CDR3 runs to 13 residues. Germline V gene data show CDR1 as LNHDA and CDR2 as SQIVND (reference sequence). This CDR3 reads CASSRDFSYEQYF. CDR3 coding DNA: TGTGCCAGTTCACGGGACTTCTCCTACGAGCAGTACTTC. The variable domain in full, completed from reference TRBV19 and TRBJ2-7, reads DGGITQSPKYLFRKEGQNVTLSCEQNLNHDAMYWYRQDPGQGLRLIYYSQIVNDFQKGDIAEGYSVSREKKESFPLTVTSAQKNPTAFYLCASSRDFSYEQYFGPGTRLTVT.

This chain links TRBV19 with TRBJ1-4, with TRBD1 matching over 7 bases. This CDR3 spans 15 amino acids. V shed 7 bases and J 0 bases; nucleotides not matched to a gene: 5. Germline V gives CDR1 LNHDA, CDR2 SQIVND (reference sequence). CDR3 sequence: CASTRDSPTNEKLFF. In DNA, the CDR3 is TGTGCCAGTACCCGGGACAGCCCAACTAATGAAAAACTGTTTTTT.

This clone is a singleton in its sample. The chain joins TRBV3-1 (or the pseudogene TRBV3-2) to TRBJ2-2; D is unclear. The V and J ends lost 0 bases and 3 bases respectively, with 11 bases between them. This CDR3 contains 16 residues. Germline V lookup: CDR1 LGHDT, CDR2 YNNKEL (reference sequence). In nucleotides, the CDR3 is TGTGCCAGCAGCCAAGAGGTCAGGTTGGACACCGGGGAGCTGTTTTTT. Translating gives CASSQEVRLDTGELFF.

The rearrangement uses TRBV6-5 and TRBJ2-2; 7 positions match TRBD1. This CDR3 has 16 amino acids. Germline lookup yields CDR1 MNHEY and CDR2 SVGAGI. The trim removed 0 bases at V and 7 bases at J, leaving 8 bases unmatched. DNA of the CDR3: TGTGCCAGCAGTTACTCACCCAGGGGGTTGAGCGGGGAGCTGTTTTTT. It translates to CASSYSPRGLSGELFF.

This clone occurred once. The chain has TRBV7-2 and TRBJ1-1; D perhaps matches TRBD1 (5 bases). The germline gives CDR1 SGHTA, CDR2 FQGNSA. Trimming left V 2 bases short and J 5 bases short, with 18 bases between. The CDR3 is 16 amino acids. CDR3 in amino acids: CASSLSRGALVTEAFF. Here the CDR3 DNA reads TGTGCCAGCAGCTTATCAAGGGGTGCTTTAGTGACTGAAGCTTTCTTT. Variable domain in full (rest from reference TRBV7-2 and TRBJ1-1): GAGVSQSPSNKVTEKGKDVELRCDPISGHTALYWYRQSLGQGLEFLIYFQGNSAPDKSGLPSDRFSAERTGGSVSTLTIQRTQQEDSAVYLCASSLSRGALVTEAFFGQGTRLTVV.

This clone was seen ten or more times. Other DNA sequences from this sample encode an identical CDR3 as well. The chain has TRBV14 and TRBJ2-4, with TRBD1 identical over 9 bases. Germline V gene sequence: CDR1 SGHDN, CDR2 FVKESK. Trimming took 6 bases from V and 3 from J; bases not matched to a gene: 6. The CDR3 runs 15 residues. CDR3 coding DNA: TGTGCCAGCAGTCCGACAGGGGGAGGCAAAAACATTCAGTACTTC. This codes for CASSPTGGGKNIQYF.

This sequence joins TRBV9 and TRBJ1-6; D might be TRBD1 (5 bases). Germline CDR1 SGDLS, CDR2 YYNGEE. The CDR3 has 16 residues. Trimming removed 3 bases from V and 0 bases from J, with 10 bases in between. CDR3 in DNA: TGTGCCAGCAGCGAATATGACAGCTCCTATAATTCACCCCTCCACTTT. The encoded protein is CASSEYDSSYNSPLHF.

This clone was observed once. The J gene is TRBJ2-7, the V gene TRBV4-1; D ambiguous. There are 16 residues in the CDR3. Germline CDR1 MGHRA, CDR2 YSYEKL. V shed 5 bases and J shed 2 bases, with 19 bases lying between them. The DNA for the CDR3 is TGCGCCAGCAGCGCAAGACAAGTGCACGGCACCTACGAGCAGTACTTC. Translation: CASSARQVHGTYEQYF.